These 8 T cell receptor beta chains were sequenced from one sample in a study of blood T cell repertoires in COVID-19. The assay was immunoSEQ multiplex PCR, and TCRdb's table has in-frame clones only and misses some. In the table there are roughly 500,000 clones, approximately 87% of which are singletons. What was sequenced was PBMCs or T cells enriched from blood (not recorded which). The receptors were sampled from a middle-aged woman who had recovered from COVID-19.

J is TRBJ1-6 and V is TRBV7-2; 7 nucleotides agree with TRBD1. This CDR3 spans 13 amino acids. The junction had 5 bases not matched to a gene; V was cut back by 5 bases and J by 10 bases. Looked up from germline, CDR1 is SGHTA and CDR2 is FQGNSA. This CDR3 reads CASSPTGRSPLHF. CDR3 nucleotide sequence: TGTGCCAGCAGCCCGACAGGGAGATCACCCCTCCACTTT.

The chain recombines TRBV5-1 with TRBJ1-2; D remains unclear. Germline CDR1 and CDR2: SGHRS and YFSETQ. Trimming left V 0 bases short and J 7 bases short, with 10 bases between. The length of the CDR3 is 13 residues. The CDR3 region has the DNA TGCGCCAGCAGCTTGGACACCGTACCTGGCTACACCTTC. It codes for CASSLDTVPGYTF.

The chain links TRBV5-1 to TRBJ2-1, with 13 bases that match TRBD2. The V gene end was trimmed by 6 bases and the J gene end by 9 bases; junction bases not matched to a gene: 9. CDR1 SGHRS and CDR2 YFSETQ come from the germline V gene. The CDR3 spans 15 residues. This CDR3 is CASIPGLAGASEQFF. The CDR3, as DNA: TGCGCCAGCATACCCGGACTAGCGGGAGCTAGTGAGCAGTTCTTC.

The genes are TRBV6-2 or TRBV6-3 and TRBJ2-5, with 7 bases lining up with TRBD1. The CDR3 runs 15 residues. V shed 4 bases, J shed 0 bases, and the junction held 5 bases outside the gene matches. Germline V gives CDR1 MNHEY, CDR2 SVGEGT. This CDR3 reads CASSSSDRDQETQYF. In DNA, the CDR3 is TGTGCCAGCAGTTCTTCTGACAGGGACCAAGAGACCCAGTACTTC.

The genes are TRBV28 and TRBJ1-3; no definite D call. This CDR3 spans 14 amino acids. V shed 2 bases and J shed 0 bases, with 5 bases lying between them. Germline CDR1 MDHEN, CDR2 SYDVKM. The chain's CDR3 is CASSLAYSGNTIYF. CDR3 DNA: TGTGCCAGCAGTTTAGCGTACTCTGGAAACACCATATATTTT.

This chain connects TRBV6-5 to TRBJ2-7, with TRBD2 as a possible D gene (5 bases). The CDR3 has 14 amino acids. The germline V and J ends were trimmed by 7 bases and 2 bases, with 15 bases remaining between them. Germline CDR1 MNHEY, CDR2 SVGAGI. Here the CDR3 reads CASTKRGFTYEQYF. The DNA for the CDR3 is TGTGCCAGCACTAAACGCGGGTTTACCTACGAGCAGTACTTC.

This chain uses TRBV12-3 or TRBV12-4 with TRBJ1-2; 7 positions match TRBD1. V lost 8 bases to trimming and J lost 8 bases; unmatched junction nucleotides: 11. The length of the CDR3 is 13 residues. CDR3 DNA sequence: TGTGCCAGCTCACAATCGGGACAGCGAGGCTACACCTTC. Translation: CASSQSGQRGYTF.

The chain has TRBV5-1 and TRBJ1-1; 7 bases map to TRBD1. The CDR3 runs 15 residues. The junction had 4 bases not matched to a gene; V was cut back by 0 bases and J by 2 bases. The V gene's germline CDR1 is SGHRS and CDR2 YFSETQ. CDR3 protein: CASSLGTGDNTEAFF. In DNA, the CDR3 is TGCGCCAGCAGCTTGGGGACAGGCGATAACACTGAAGCTTTCTTT.